One and the same sample provided the 17 T cell receptor beta chains below, sequenced in a study of response to subunit inactivated influenza vaccine. TCRdb itself ran the RT-PCR reads through MiXCR, one entry per CDR3 protein. The sample shows roughly 630,000 distinct CDR3 sequences, about 14% of them seen only once. The sample here was PBMCs from blood, taken 14 to 15 days before vaccination. All receptors come from a man aged 45-65 years who received an inactivated influenza vaccine.

This clonotype came up a few times. The chain combines TRBV10-3 with TRBJ1-3; D possibly corresponds to TRBD1 (6 bases). The ends were cut back, 4 bases at V and 0 bases at J, with 10 bases in the middle. The CDR3 length is 15 residues. CDR1 is ENHRY and CDR2 is SYGVKD in the germline V gene. CDR3: CAISVGGPSGNTIYF. The CDR3 DNA sequence: TGTGCCATCAGTGTGGGGGGGCCCTCTGGAAACACCATATATTTT.

V gene TRBV30 combines with J gene TRBJ2-3; D is perhaps TRBD2 (5 bases). The V and J ends lost 2 bases and 5 bases respectively, with 14 bases between them. The CDR3 extends over 14 amino acids. Germline V CDR1 and CDR2: GTSNPN, SVGIG (reference sequence). CDR3 in DNA: TGTGCCTGGAGTACACCCGGGAACCGAGATACGCAGTATTTT. This codes for CAWSTPGNRDTQYF. The complete variable domain, with remaining parts taken from reference TRBV30 and TRBJ2-3, reads SQTIHQWPATLVQPVGSPLSLECTVEGTSNPNLYWYRQAAGRGLQLLFYSVGIGQISSEVPQNLSASRPQDRQFILSSKKLLLSDSGFYLCAWSTPGNRDTQYFGPGTRLTVL.

This clonotype was detected many times. This chain uses TRBV25-1 with TRBJ2-5, with 12 bases fitting TRBD2. This CDR3 is built from 15 residues. The V and J ends lost 4 bases and 2 bases, in that order; junction bases with no gene match: 2. Germline V gene sequence: CDR1 MGHDK, CDR2 SYGVNS. The CDR3 sequence is CASSALAGGQETQYF. DNA of the CDR3: TGTGCCAGCAGTGCACTAGCGGGGGGACAAGAGACCCAGTACTTC.

This clonotype has only a few counts. This sequence joins TRBV7-7 and TRBJ2-1; 10 bases match TRBD2. Germline lookup yields CDR1 SSHAT and CDR2 FNYEAQ (reference sequence). V dropped 4 bases and J dropped 4; count of bases not matched to a gene: 7. The CDR3 is 16 residues long. The CDR3 sequence: CASSSQPGLAYNEQFF. CDR3 in DNA: TGTGCCAGCAGCTCTCAACCGGGACTAGCGTACAATGAGCAGTTCTTC.

This clonotype is a singleton in its sample. The chain links TRBV4-2 to TRBJ2-2; D unresolved. V was cut by 4 bases and J by 5 bases, with 8 bases left in between. This CDR3 is 13 amino acids long. Germline-derived CDR1 and CDR2 are LGHNA and YNFKEQ. In DNA form, the CDR3 reads TGTGCCAGCAGCCGCCGCGCGACCGGGGAGCTGTTTTTT. Amino acids: CASSRRATGELFF.

The V gene is TRBV6-2 or TRBV6-3, the J gene TRBJ2-7; 7 bases match TRBD2. V gave up 6 bases and J gave up 0 bases; unmatched junction bases: 8. Looked up from germline, CDR1 is MNHEY and CDR2 is SVGEGT. The CDR3 spans 15 residues. The CDR3 here is CASRPGLRNSYEQYF. The CDR3 nucleotides read TGTGCCAGCAGACCGGGACTACGAAACTCCTACGAGCAGTACTTC.

About this clonotype itself: This may be a read error: a much more frequent sequence differs by one nucleotide. The chain combines TRBV9 with TRBJ2-7; D remains unclear. CDR1 is SGDLS and CDR2 is YYNGEE in the germline V gene. The CDR3 extends over 13 amino acids. Trimming took 3 bases from V and 0 from J, leaving 7 bases between them. This CDR3 is CASSGHSSYEQYF. Here the CDR3 DNA reads TGTGCCAGCAGCGGACATAGCTCCTACGAGCAGTACTTC.

V usage is TRBV14 and J usage is TRBJ2-1; tentatively, D is TRBD2 (5 bases). Germline V gives CDR1 SGHDN, CDR2 FVKESK. The CDR3 has 15 amino acids. V lost 3 bases to trimming and J lost 0 bases, with 9 bases between them. The CDR3 DNA reads as TGTGCCAGCAGCCAGCCTGGGAGCTCCTACAATGAGCAGTTCTTC. Its translation is CASSQPGSSYNEQFF.

This clonotype was seen only once. The rearrangement links TRBV19 to TRBJ2-7, with D hard to call. The CDR3 length is 14 residues. The V end was cut by 6 bases, the J end by 2 bases, with 14 bases between. Germline V gene data show CDR1 as LNHDA and CDR2 as SQIVND (reference sequence). CDR3 in amino acids: CASRSGGPPYEQYF. The CDR3 nucleotides are TGTGCCAGTAGGTCGGGCGGACCTCCCTACGAGCAGTACTTC.

This clonotype appeared many times. The chain joins TRBV7-2 to TRBJ2-3; the D gene is possibly TRBD1 (5 bases). Germline V gene sequence: CDR1 SGHTA, CDR2 FQGNSA. Trimming took 5 bases from V and 4 from J, leaving 10 bases between them. The length of the CDR3 is 13 residues. This CDR3 is CASSIRDPDTQYF. CDR3 nucleotide sequence: TGTGCCAGCAGCATCAGGGATCCAGATACGCAGTATTTT.

This clonotype has a count of ten or more. The chain couples TRBV5-1 to TRBJ2-1; tentative D call: TRBD2 (6 bases). Germline V gives CDR1 SGHRS, CDR2 YFSETQ. The length of the CDR3 is 16 residues. Trimming removed 4 bases from V and 3 bases from J, with 17 bases in between. The CDR3 DNA follows: TGCGCCAGCAGCAGAACAAAGGGACTCCGCTACAATGAGCAGTTCTTC. This gives the protein CASSRTKGLRYNEQFF.

This rearrangement joins TRBV19 to TRBJ2-2; D is perhaps TRBD1 or TRBD2 (6 bases each). This CDR3 region has 14 residues. The V end lost 9 bases, the J end lost 1 base, and 12 bases lay between the germline ends. Germline V CDR1 and CDR2: LNHDA, SQIVND (reference sequence). This CDR3 is CASAGHKNTGELFF. The DNA for the CDR3 is TGTGCCAGCGCGGGACATAAGAACACCGGGGAGCTGTTTTTT.

This clonotype came up many times. The chain carries TRBV5-1 and TRBJ1-1, with unresolved D. Germline V lookup: CDR1 SGHRS, CDR2 YFSETQ. With 0 bases removed from V and 6 bases from J, the gap between germline ends came to 9 bases. This CDR3 spans 13 amino acids. Here the CDR3 reads CASSLVSGAEAFF. The CDR3 nucleotides are TGCGCCAGCAGCTTGGTGTCTGGGGCTGAAGCTTTCTTT.

The genes are TRBV12-3 or TRBV12-4 and TRBJ2-2; D remains unclear. The CDR3 runs 14 residues. The V end was cut by 6 bases, the J end by 2 bases, with 10 bases between. CDR3 sequence (DNA): TGTGCCAGCAGCCCATACATCAACACCGGGGAGCTGTTTTTT. Protein: CASSPYINTGELFF.

This chain uses TRBV5-6 with TRBJ2-7; tentative D call: TRBD1 (6 bases). Germline V lookup: CDR1 SGHDT, CDR2 YYEEEE. This CDR3 region has 13 residues. With 3 bases removed from V and 5 bases from J, the gap between germline ends came to 12 bases. CDR3 loop: CASSWGSGDEQYF. CDR3 nucleotide sequence: TGTGCCAGCAGCTGGGGGTCAGGGGACGAGCAGTACTTC.

V gene TRBV6-5 combines with J gene TRBJ1-2; D is undetermined. Germline V lookup: CDR1 MNHEY, CDR2 SVGAGI. This CDR3 comprises 14 residues. Trimming removed 0 bases at V and 8 bases at J, with 13 bases between. CDR3 in DNA: TGTGCCAGCAGTTACTCGACTTTGGGTTACGGCTACACCTTC. Protein product: CASSYSTLGYGYTF.

The rearrangement uses TRBV7-9 and TRBJ2-7, with a tentative D call TRBD2 (6 bases). V shed 3 bases and J shed 2 bases, with 14 bases lying between them. The CDR3 has 15 amino acids. Germline lookup yields CDR1 SEHNR and CDR2 FQNEAQ (reference sequence). The CDR3 region is CASSFSGDVAYEQYF. The CDR3 nucleotides are TGTGCCAGCAGCTTCTCGGGGGACGTAGCCTACGAGCAGTACTTC. Complete variable domain (other parts from reference TRBV7-9 and TRBJ2-7): DTGVSQNPRHKITKRGQNVTFRCDPISEHNRLYWYRQTLGQGPEFLTYFQNEAQLEKSRLLSDRFSAERPKGSFSTLEIQRTEQGDSAMYLCASSFSGDVAYEQYFGPGTRLTVT.